This T cell receptor beta chain was sequenced during a study of T-cell reconstitution after alpha-beta-depleted transplantation in children. A library of TCRbeta sequences, prepared with unique molecular identifiers, was generated. TCRdb used MiXCR to reprocess the PCR reads, holding one entry per CDR3 protein. Of a few hundred thousand distinct CDR3 sequences listed, approximately 13% are singletons. V gave up 5 bases and J gave up 5 bases, with 24 bases separating them. The CDR3 covers 18 residues. This clonotype has at least ten counts. This specimen consisted of PBMCs from the stem cell graft donor, obtained from the stem cell graft. The V call is TRBV12-3 or TRBV12-4, the J call TRBJ2-2; tentative D call: TRBD2 (5 bases). The source is a human donor who donated a stem cell graft to a child with combined immunodeficiency. CDR3 amino acids: CASSISARLGVRTGELFF. The CDR3, as DNA: TGTGCCAGCAGTATATCGGCCAGGCTGGGAGTGAGGACCGGGGAGCTGTTTTTT.